The 31 T cell receptor beta chains listed next were all sequenced from one sample in a study of cytomegalovirus exposure and HLA in healthy donors. This table comes from immunoSEQ multiplex PCR, and its TCRdb copy is limited to in-frame clones, with some not included. The sample lists hundreds of thousands of clones; over 75% were seen once. Specimen: PBMCs. The source is a man aged 18 to 30 in good health and CMV-seropositive.

The chain employs TRBV29-1 and TRBJ2-6; 7 bases agree with TRBD1. The CDR3 extends over 14 amino acids. V gave up 6 bases and J gave up 3 bases; unmatched junction bases: 5. Germline CDR1 reads SQVTM; CDR2 reads ANQGSEA. CDR3 protein: CSVGDRVGANVLTF. The CDR3 bases are TGCAGCGTCGGCGACAGGGTTGGGGCCAACGTCCTGACTTTC.

The chain uses TRBV5-4 and TRBJ2-7; 7 bases fit TRBD2. Germline assignment: CDR1 SGHNT and CDR2 YYREEE (reference sequence). The CDR3 contains 14 residues. After removal of 4 bases from V and 0 bases from J, the junction contained 4 bases not matched to a gene. In nucleotides, the CDR3 is TGTGCCAGCAGCGATGAGCGGGGCTCCTACGAGCAGTACTTC. Its translation: CASSDERGSYEQYF.

The rearrangement uses TRBV5-1 and TRBJ1-5; 8 nucleotides line up with TRBD1. Germline values: CDR1 SGHRS, CDR2 YFSETQ. This CDR3 contains 13 residues. Germline trimming cut 4 bases from V and 6 bases from J; bases unmatched to any gene: 3. CDR3: CASSQTGVQPQHF. CDR3 DNA sequence: TGCGCCAGCAGCCAGACAGGGGTTCAGCCCCAGCATTTT.

The V gene is TRBV6-1, the J gene TRBJ1-2; the match to TRBD1 covers 8 bases. Per germline, CDR1 MNHNS and CDR2 SASEGT. The V gene end was trimmed by 6 bases and the J gene end by 5 bases; junction bases not matched to a gene: 11. This CDR3 has 15 amino acids. CDR3 in DNA: TGTGCCAGCAGCGACAGGGGCGATCTAAGTTATGGCTACACCTTC. Protein: CASSDRGDLSYGYTF.

The rearrangement uses TRBV15 and TRBJ1-1; D possibly corresponds to TRBD1 (6 bases). The CDR3 has 17 amino acids. Germline-derived CDR1 and CDR2 are LNHNV and YYDKDF (reference sequence). Trimming removed 1 base from V and 0 bases from J, with 15 bases in between. The DNA of the CDR3 is TGTGCCACCAGCAGAGCGACAGGAGAAATAGTGAACACTGAAGCTTTCTTT. Protein sequence: CATSRATGEIVNTEAFF.

A single count supports this clone. The CDR3 loop reads CASSLPGQGGYGYTF. The CDR3 DNA is TGTGCCAGCAGCCTGCCGGGACAGGGAGGCTATGGCTACACCTTC. The V call is TRBV6-1, the J call TRBJ1-2; 9 nucleotides align to TRBD1. Germline loops: CDR1 MNHNS, CDR2 SASEGT. The CDR3 is made up of 15 amino acids. V dropped 6 bases and J dropped 4; count of bases not matched to a gene: 9.

The CDR3 here is CASSKKTVYQPQHF. CDR3 nucleotide sequence: TGTGCCAGCAGCAAAAAGACCGTCTATCAGCCCCAGCATTTT. This sequence joins TRBV21-1 and TRBJ1-5. TRBV21-1 constitutes a pseudogene. The CDR3 length is 14 residues.

The chain recombines TRBV10-3 with TRBJ2-7; TRBD1 matches 10 bases. The germline V gene has CDR1 ENHRY and CDR2 SYGVKD. This CDR3 contains 12 residues. Trimming cost V 11 bases and J 4 bases; bases outside gene matches: 5. The CDR3 is CAARDRGYEQYF. DNA for the CDR3: TGTGCCGCCCGGGACAGGGGTTACGAGCAGTACTTC.

This sequence joins TRBV6-5 and TRBJ2-5; D is undetermined. The germline CDR1 and CDR2 sequences are MNHEY and SVGAGI. The CDR3 is 13 residues long. Trimming took off 5 bases at V and 5 bases at J, with 12 bases between the two ends. Here the CDR3 DNA reads TGTGCCAGCAGTCGCTACAGTCGGGAGACCCAGTACTTC. Its translation: CASSRYSRETQYF.

For this clone: The sample contains more than one DNA sequence encoding this CDR3. This chain links TRBV9 with TRBJ2-7; D gene unclear. The CDR3 covers 11 residues. The V gene lost 4 bases and the J gene lost 3 bases, with 5 bases spanning the gap. Germline V gives CDR1 SGDLS, CDR2 YYNGEE. The CDR3: CASSRGYEQYF. As DNA, the CDR3 is TGTGCCAGCAGCCGTGGCTACGAGCAGTACTTC.

The genes are TRBV14 and TRBJ2-3; 9 bases fit TRBD2. CDR3 length: 16 amino acids. V trimming: 3 bases; J trimming: 4 bases; junction bases outside the gene matches: 8. The V gene's germline CDR1 is SGHDN and CDR2 FVKESK. CDR3 sequence: CASSHPAGGPPDTQYF. The CDR3 DNA sequence: TGTGCCAGCAGCCACCCGGCGGGAGGGCCCCCAGATACGCAGTATTTT. Filled out from reference TRBV14 and TRBJ2-3, the complete variable domain reads EAGVTQFPSHSVIEKGQTVTLRCDPISGHDNLYWYRRVMGKEIKFLLHFVKESKQDESGMPNNRFLAERTGGTYSTLKVQPAELEDSGVYFCASSHPAGGPPDTQYFGPGTRLTVL.

V is TRBV5-1 and J is TRBJ2-2; D call uncertain. The V end was cut by 1 base, the J end by 0 bases, with 10 bases between. This CDR3 has 16 residues. Germline V gives CDR1 SGHRS, CDR2 YFSETQ. DNA for the CDR3: TGCGCCAGCAGCTTGTTGACGGGCTCGAACACCGGGGAGCTGTTTTTT. Translating gives CASSLLTGSNTGELFF.

The chain combines TRBV6-4 with TRBJ2-3; TRBD1 agrees at 9 bases. Per the germline V gene, CDR1 is MRHNA and CDR2 is SNTAGT. The CDR3 spans 15 residues. With 2 bases clipped from V and 5 bases from J, the junction kept 5 bases outside the gene matches. The CDR3: CASSDLETGGDTQYF. In DNA form, the CDR3 reads TGTGCCAGCAGTGACCTGGAGACAGGGGGAGATACGCAGTATTTT.

The gene calls are TRBV27 and TRBJ2-7; TRBD2 matches at 10 bases. CDR1 and CDR2 (germline): MNHEY, SMNVEV (reference sequence). The trim removed 5 bases at V and 0 bases at J, leaving 4 bases unmatched. CDR3 length equals 15 residues. DNA of the CDR3: TGTGCCAGCAGTCGAAGCGGGAGGGACTCCTACGAGCAGTACTTC. The encoded protein is CASSRSGRDSYEQYF.

A single count supports this clone. The chain employs TRBV5-4 and TRBJ1-1; tentative D call: TRBD1 (6 bases). Deletions cut 5 bases from V and 2 bases from J, with 13 bases between. Germline assignment: CDR1 SGHNT and CDR2 YYREEE (reference sequence). The CDR3 runs to 14 residues. CDR3 sequence reads: CASSSSGANTEAFF. DNA for the CDR3: TGTGCCAGCAGTTCCTCGGGGGCTAACACTGAAGCTTTCTTT.

The rearrangement uses TRBV7-9 and TRBJ2-3, with a weak D call TRBD2 (6 bases). CDR1 is SEHNR and CDR2 is FQNEAQ in the germline V gene (reference sequence). V gave up 10 bases and J gave up 4 bases, with 15 bases separating them. This CDR3 is built from 13 residues. The CDR3 DNA reads as TGTGCCAATGGGCCCTCGGGAGCAGATACGCAGTATTTT. Amino acid sequence: CANGPSGADTQYF.

This clone was counted a few times. The chain has TRBV5-6 and TRBJ1-1; D not resolved. Germline CDR1 reads SGHDT; CDR2 reads YYEEEE. The CDR3 is 14 amino acids. With 3 bases removed from V and 7 bases from J, the gap between germline ends came to 16 bases. The CDR3 nucleotides read TGTGCCAGCAGCTCCCGAACGGGCTTAGGTGAAGCTTTCTTT. This codes for CASSSRTGLGEAFF.

The V and J genes are TRBV6-5 and TRBJ1-2, with D tentatively TRBD1 (5 bases). Per germline, CDR1 MNHEY and CDR2 SVGAGI. Trimming shortened V by 2 bases and J by 7 bases, and 14 bases separated the two germline ends. The CDR3 has 14 residues. CDR3 amino acids: CASSYVDSRSGYTF. DNA of the CDR3: TGTGCCAGCAGTTACGTCGACAGCCGCTCTGGCTACACCTTC.

This clone was observed a handful of times. The same CDR3 can be traced to other DNA sequences in this sample. The CDR3 region is CASSFGGNTEAFF. The CDR3 region has the DNA TGCGCCAGCAGCTTCGGGGGGAACACTGAAGCTTTCTTT. The chain recombines TRBV5-1 with TRBJ1-1; TRBD1 might be the D (5 bases). This CDR3 spans 13 amino acids. Trimming took off 2 bases at V and 1 base at J, with 6 bases between the two ends. Germline V gene lookup returns CDR1 SGHRS and CDR2 YFSETQ.

The chain recombines TRBV28 with TRBJ2-1; 7 nucleotides match TRBD1. V shed 4 bases, J shed 6 bases, and the junction held 6 bases outside the gene matches. Per germline, CDR1 MDHEN and CDR2 SYDVKM. The CDR3 extends over 14 amino acids. The chain's CDR3 is CASSSTGVGNEQFF. CDR3 DNA sequence: TGTGCCAGCAGTTCCACAGGGGTCGGCAATGAGCAGTTCTTC.

The chain uses TRBV28 and TRBJ2-2, with 9 bases identical to TRBD1. The V and J ends lost 5 bases and 4 bases, in that order; junction bases with no gene match: 2. The germline V gene has CDR1 MDHEN and CDR2 SYDVKM. The CDR3 is 14 residues long. The CDR3 reads CASSGQGSTGELFF. CDR3 bases: TGTGCCAGCAGTGGACAGGGGAGCACCGGGGAGCTGTTTTTT. Looking up the rest from reference TRBV28 and TRBJ2-2 gives the full variable domain: DVKVTQSSRYLVKRTGEKVFLECVQDMDHENMFWYRQDPGLGLRLIYFSYDVKMKEKGDIPEGYSVSREKKERFSLILESASTNQTSMYLCASSGQGSTGELFFGEGSRLTVL.

This clone was observed a single time. This sequence joins TRBV15 and TRBJ2-6, with no clear D. CDR3 length: 15 amino acids. Germline V CDR1 and CDR2: LNHNV, YYDKDF (reference sequence). The V end lost 8 bases, the J end lost 0 bases, and 11 bases lay between the germline ends. CDR3 region: CATFAATSGANVLTF. The CDR3 DNA is TGTGCCACCTTCGCAGCTACCTCTGGGGCCAACGTCCTGACTTTC.

The chain has TRBV19 and TRBJ1-5; D possibly corresponds to TRBD1 (6 bases). The CDR3 extends over 15 amino acids. The V gene's germline CDR1 is LNHDA and CDR2 SQIVND (reference sequence). V dropped 5 bases and J dropped 3 bases, with 14 bases sitting between them. The CDR3 bases are TGTGCCAGTAGTGACACCGGGACAAACAATCAGCCCCAGCATTTT. Its protein is CASSDTGTNNQPQHF.

The V call is TRBV27, the J call TRBJ2-7, with 8 bases that match TRBD2. Germline V gives CDR1 MNHEY, CDR2 SMNVEV (reference sequence). The junction had 2 bases not matched to a gene; V was cut back by 2 bases and J by 2 bases. CDR3 length equals 14 residues. The CDR3 nucleotides read TGTGCCAGCAGTTTAAGCGGGAGTCCCTACGAGCAGTACTTC. Its protein is CASSLSGSPYEQYF.

This chain joins TRBV6-1 and TRBJ2-7, with D hard to call. V gave up 2 bases and J gave up 2 bases, with 10 bases separating them. In germline, CDR1 is MNHNS, CDR2 SASEGT. There are 14 residues in the CDR3. The CDR3, as DNA: TGTGCCAGCAGTGAATTTGGCAGAACCTACGAGCAGTACTTC. Encoded protein: CASSEFGRTYEQYF.

A note on this clone: This sample also contains other DNA sequences that code for the same CDR3. The V and J genes are TRBV27 and TRBJ2-7; maybe TRBD2 (6 bases). The V and J ends lost 3 bases and 0 bases respectively, with 9 bases between them. This CDR3 has 14 amino acids. Germline CDR1 MNHEY, CDR2 SMNVEV (reference sequence). The CDR3 region is CASSLSRDSYEQYF. Written as DNA, the CDR3 is TGTGCCAGCAGTTTGTCGCGGGACTCCTACGAGCAGTACTTC.

This CDR3 is CASSDGTGYHEQYF. The CDR3 DNA is TGTGCCAGCAGTGACGGAACAGGGTACCACGAGCAGTACTTC. V gene TRBV25-1 combines with J gene TRBJ2-7; maybe TRBD1 (6 bases). Trimming removed 3 bases at V and 5 bases at J, with 14 bases between. The CDR3 is 14 amino acids. Germline assignment: CDR1 MGHDK and CDR2 SYGVNS.

This chain links TRBV18 with TRBJ2-3; 9 bases map to TRBD2. The junction had 3 bases not matched to a gene; V was cut back by 5 bases and J by 3 bases. The CDR3 contains 14 residues. Germline V gives CDR1 KGHSH, CDR2 LQKENI. CDR3 residues: CASSAGGLTDTQYF. The DNA for the CDR3 is TGTGCCAGCTCAGCGGGAGGGCTGACAGATACGCAGTATTTT.

The chain combines TRBV5-1 with TRBJ2-7, with 7 bases aligning to TRBD1. The germline CDR1 and CDR2 sequences are SGHRS and YFSETQ. This CDR3 is 13 amino acids long. V lost 4 bases and J lost 6; bases outside the gene matches: 7. This chain's CDR3 is CASSRRQGGEQYF. The CDR3 DNA reads TGCGCCAGCAGCAGGCGACAGGGTGGCGAGCAGTACTTC.

The V call is TRBV6-1, the J call TRBJ1-5, with D uncertain. This CDR3 has 14 amino acids. Per the germline V gene, CDR1 is MNHNS and CDR2 is SASEGT. Trimming left V 4 bases short and J 1 base short, with 8 bases between. For the CDR3, the DNA is TGTGCCAGCAGTGTCTCGGGGAGCAATCAGCCCCAGCATTTT. This gives the protein CASSVSGSNQPQHF.

The rearrangement joins TRBV7-7 to TRBJ2-5; TRBD1 might be the D (6 bases). This CDR3 has 16 residues. V dropped 5 bases and J dropped 0 bases, with 16 bases sitting between them. Germline loops: CDR1 SSHAT, CDR2 FNYEAQ (reference sequence). The CDR3 sequence: CASSLNRDTDQETQYF. CDR3 DNA: TGTGCCAGCAGCCTAAACCGGGACACCGACCAAGAGACCCAGTACTTC.